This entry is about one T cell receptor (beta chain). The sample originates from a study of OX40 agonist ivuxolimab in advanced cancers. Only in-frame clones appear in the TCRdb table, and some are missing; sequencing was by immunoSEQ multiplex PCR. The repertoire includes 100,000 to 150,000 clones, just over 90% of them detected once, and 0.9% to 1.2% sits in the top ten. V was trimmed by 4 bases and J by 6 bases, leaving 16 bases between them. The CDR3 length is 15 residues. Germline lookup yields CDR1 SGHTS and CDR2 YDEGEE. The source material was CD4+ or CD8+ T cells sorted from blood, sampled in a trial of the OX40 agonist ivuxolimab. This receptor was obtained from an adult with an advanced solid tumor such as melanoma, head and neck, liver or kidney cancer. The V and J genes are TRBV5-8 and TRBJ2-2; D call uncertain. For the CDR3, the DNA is TGTGCCAGCAGCCCGGTTCAGGTTCTGGCCGGGGAGCTGTTTTTT. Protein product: CASSPVQVLAGELFF. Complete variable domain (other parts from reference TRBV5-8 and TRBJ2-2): EAGVTQSPTHLIKTRGQQATLRCSPISGHTSVYWYQQALGLGLQFLLWYDEGEERNRGNFPPRFSGRQFPNYSSELNVNALELEDSALYLCASSPVQVLAGELFFGEGSRLTVL.